The next 17 T cell receptor beta chains were all read from a single sample in a study of cytomegalovirus exposure and HLA in healthy donors (dated by TCRdb to the late 2010s). The method behind the library was the immunoSEQ multiplex PCR assay. For the multiplex PCR, a mixture combining 60 forward primers for TCR Vbeta segments and 13 reverse primers for TCR Jbeta segments was used. This immuneACCESS table, as held by TCRdb, lists in-frame sequences with V and J called but not all clones. Of the missing ones, under half trace to an unresolved V gene in checked studies; the others have no known cause. Here the sample has 160,000 or so clones; around 80% occur a single time. The top ten clones comprise around 1% of the sample. Sequencing was carried out using PBMCs. These TCRs come from a woman between 35 and 50 years old in good health and CMV-seronegative.

The J gene is TRBJ2-6, the V gene TRBV28, with TRBD2 matching over 7 bases. CDR1 and CDR2 (germline): MDHEN, SYDVKM. The CDR3 spans 17 residues. With 10 bases clipped from V and 0 bases from J, the junction kept 12 bases outside the gene matches. The CDR3 sequence: CATWGGEINSGANVLTF. The CDR3 nucleotides are TGTGCCACCTGGGGGGGGGAAATCAACTCTGGGGCCAACGTCCTGACTTTC. Full variable domain (outside the CDR3, taken from reference TRBV28 and TRBJ2-6): DVKVTQSSRYLVKRTGEKVFLECVQDMDHENMFWYRQDPGLGLRLIYFSYDVKMKEKGDIPEGYSVSREKKERFSLILESASTNQTSMYLCATWGGEINSGANVLTFGAGSRLTVL.

The V and J genes are TRBV25-1 and TRBJ2-7; D unclear. CDR1 is MGHDK, CDR2 SYGVNS, per germline. The CDR3 covers 14 residues. The V end was cut by 0 bases, the J end by 6 bases, with 12 bases between. The CDR3 region is CASSEYPSSPEQYF. CDR3 coding DNA: TGTGCCAGCAGTGAATATCCTAGTTCCCCCGAGCAGTACTTC.

The chain combines TRBV19 with TRBJ1-5; 7 nucleotides align to TRBD1. Germline lookup yields CDR1 LNHDA and CDR2 SQIVND (reference sequence). The CDR3 contains 16 residues. The junction had 8 bases not matched to a gene; V was cut back by 2 bases and J by 4 bases. The CDR3 reads CASSISSTGSNQPQHF. The CDR3 coding sequence is TGTGCCAGTAGTATAAGCTCGACAGGGTCTAATCAGCCCCAGCATTTT.

V gene TRBV6-4 combines with J gene TRBJ2-3, with D possibly being TRBD2 (5 bases). The CDR3 has 14 residues. Germline lookup yields CDR1 MRHNA and CDR2 SNTAGT. V dropped 8 bases and J dropped 3 bases, with 15 bases sitting between them. The CDR3 loop reads CASPGVGFTDTQYF. In nucleotides, the CDR3 is TGTGCCAGCCCCGGGGTGGGGTTTACAGATACGCAGTATTTT.

This rearrangement joins TRBV5-1 to TRBJ1-4; 8 positions agree with TRBD1. There are 16 residues in the CDR3. After removal of 0 bases from V and 8 bases from J, the junction contained 9 bases not matched to a gene. Germline lookup yields CDR1 SGHRS and CDR2 YFSETQ. The CDR3 DNA reads TGCGCCAGCAGCTTGGATGGGCCAGGGGGCGGCGAAAAACTGTTTTTT. Translated: CASSLDGPGGGEKLFF.

The CDR3, as DNA: TGTGCCAGTAGTAAACGGGGGACCCGCTCCTACAATGAGCAGTTCTTC. Its translation: CASSKRGTRSYNEQFF. The chain recombines TRBV19 with TRBJ2-1, with D maybe TRBD2 (6 bases). V lost 4 bases, J lost 0 bases, and 13 bases lay in between. The CDR3 totals 16 residues. Germline CDR1 is LNHDA and CDR2 is SQIVND (reference sequence).

V usage is TRBV15 and J usage is TRBJ1-5; D possibly corresponds to TRBD1 (6 bases). Germline CDR1 and CDR2: LNHNV and YYDKDF (reference sequence). The CDR3 consists of 15 residues. V shed 5 bases and J shed 5 bases, with 16 bases lying between them. CDR3 DNA sequence: TGTGCCACCAGCGTTGGCACAGGGATCGATCAGCCCCAGCATTTT. This translates into CATSVGTGIDQPQHF.

The chain links TRBV9 to TRBJ2-3; 9 bases match TRBD2. V dropped 0 bases and J dropped 0; count of bases not matched to a gene: 8. The CDR3 has 18 residues. Germline CDR1 reads SGDLS; CDR2 reads YYNGEE. The CDR3 DNA follows: TGTGCCAGCAGCGTAGTGGCTAGCGGGGATTCTAGCACAGATACGCAGTATTTT. Its translation is CASSVVASGDSSTDTQYF. The whole variable domain, remainder taken from reference TRBV9 and TRBJ2-3, is DSGVTQTPKHLITATGQRVTLRCSPRSGDLSVYWYQQSLDQGLQFLIQYYNGEERAKGNILERFSAQQFPDLHSELNLSSLELGDSALYFCASSVVASGDSSTDTQYFGPGTRLTVL.

The chain recombines TRBV25-1 with TRBJ2-5; TRBD1 is a possible D gene (5 bases). Germline-derived CDR1 and CDR2 are MGHDK and SYGVNS. This CDR3 has 14 amino acids. V lost 4 bases and J lost 1, with 10 bases in between. The CDR3 sequence is CASSGYRIQETQYF. The CDR3 DNA reads as TGTGCCAGCAGTGGGTACAGGATCCAAGAGACCCAGTACTTC.

The CDR3 loop is CASSDRWVGEAFF. Written as DNA, the CDR3 is TGTGCCAGTTCGGACAGGTGGGTTGGGGAAGCTTTCTTT. The chain combines TRBV19 with TRBJ1-1; 7 bases are a match to TRBD1. Germline CDR1 is LNHDA and CDR2 is SQIVND (reference sequence). V lost 8 bases and J lost 8; bases outside the gene matches: 11. The CDR3 totals 13 residues.

J is TRBJ1-1 and V is TRBV7-9, with 9 bases lining up with TRBD1. The junction had 6 bases not matched to a gene; V was cut back by 5 bases and J by 5 bases. There are 14 residues in the CDR3. Looked up from germline, CDR1 is SEHNR and CDR2 is FQNEAQ (reference sequence). CDR3 DNA sequence: TGTGCCAGCAGCCCCCGGACAGGGGAGACTGAAGCTTTCTTT. This sequence encodes CASSPRTGETEAFF.

The chain carries TRBV18 and TRBJ1-2; the D is unclear. This CDR3 region has 13 residues. V lost 2 bases and J 3 bases, leaving 7 bases between the germline ends. The germline gives CDR1 KGHSH, CDR2 LQKENI. CDR3 sequence: CASSPEVDYGYTF. The CDR3 DNA follows: TGTGCCAGCTCACCAGAGGTGGACTATGGCTACACCTTC. The full variable domain, in which reference TRBV18 and TRBJ1-2 provide the parts outside the CDR3, is NAGVMQNPRHLVRRRGQEARLRCSPMKGHSHVYWYRQLPEEGLKFMVYLQKENIIDESGMPKERFSAEFPKEGPSILRIQQVVRGDSAAYFCASSPEVDYGYTFGSGTRLTVV.

This clone was seen just once. This same CDR3 is encoded by further DNA sequences in the sample. The V and J genes are TRBV27 and TRBJ2-5; 7 nucleotides align to TRBD2. Germline loops: CDR1 MNHEY, CDR2 SMNVEV (reference sequence). The CDR3 is made up of 16 amino acids. V trimming: 5 bases; J trimming: 0 bases; junction bases outside the gene matches: 9. The CDR3 loop is CASSLLAVGYQETQYF. CDR3 bases: TGTGCCAGCAGTCTTCTAGCGGTCGGTTACCAAGAGACCCAGTACTTC.

The V gene is TRBV5-1, the J gene TRBJ2-7, with 9 bases fitting TRBD1. The ends lost 0 bases at V and 6 bases at J; junction bases unmatched: 7. The CDR3 has 15 amino acids. CDR1 and CDR2 (germline): SGHRS, YFSETQ. The CDR3 bases are TGCGCCAGCAGCTTGGGGGGACAGGGCTGGGGCGAGCAGTACTTC. Protein sequence: CASSLGGQGWGEQYF. The variable domain in full, completed from reference TRBV5-1 and TRBJ2-7, reads KAGVTQTPRYLIKTRGQQVTLSCSPISGHRSVSWYQQTPGQGLQFLFEYFSETQRNKGNFPGRFSGRQFSNSRSEMNVSTLELGDSALYLCASSLGGQGWGEQYFGPGTRLTVT.

This clone was observed a few times. The chain has TRBV15 and TRBJ2-3, with 7 bases identical to TRBD1. Germline trimming cut 8 bases from V and 2 bases from J; bases unmatched to any gene: 7. The germline gives CDR1 LNHNV, CDR2 YYDKDF (reference sequence). This CDR3 comprises 14 residues. The CDR3 region is CATGTEEFTDTQYF. Here the CDR3 DNA reads TGTGCCACCGGGACAGAGGAATTCACAGATACGCAGTATTTT.

V and J are TRBV9 and TRBJ1-2, with TRBD1 as a possible D gene (5 bases). The V gene lost 4 bases and the J gene lost 7 bases, with 17 bases spanning the gap. CDR3 length: 14 amino acids. Germline V gene lookup returns CDR1 SGDLS and CDR2 YYNGEE. CDR3 region: CASSPILTAGGYTF. The CDR3 region has the DNA TGTGCCAGCAGCCCAATCCTGACAGCGGGTGGCTACACCTTC.

This rearrangement joins TRBV18 to TRBJ2-5, with TRBD2 as a possible D gene (5 bases). Germline V gives CDR1 KGHSH, CDR2 LQKENI. V was cut by 2 bases and J by 5 bases, with 12 bases left in between. The CDR3 covers 14 residues. CDR3 in amino acids: CASSPMPGDETQYF. The CDR3 DNA reads TGTGCCAGCTCACCAATGCCCGGGGATGAGACCCAGTACTTC. Full variable domain (rest looked up from reference TRBV18 and TRBJ2-5): NAGVMQNPRHLVRRRGQEARLRCSPMKGHSHVYWYRQLPEEGLKFMVYLQKENIIDESGMPKERFSAEFPKEGPSILRIQQVVRGDSAAYFCASSPMPGDETQYFGPGTRLLVL.